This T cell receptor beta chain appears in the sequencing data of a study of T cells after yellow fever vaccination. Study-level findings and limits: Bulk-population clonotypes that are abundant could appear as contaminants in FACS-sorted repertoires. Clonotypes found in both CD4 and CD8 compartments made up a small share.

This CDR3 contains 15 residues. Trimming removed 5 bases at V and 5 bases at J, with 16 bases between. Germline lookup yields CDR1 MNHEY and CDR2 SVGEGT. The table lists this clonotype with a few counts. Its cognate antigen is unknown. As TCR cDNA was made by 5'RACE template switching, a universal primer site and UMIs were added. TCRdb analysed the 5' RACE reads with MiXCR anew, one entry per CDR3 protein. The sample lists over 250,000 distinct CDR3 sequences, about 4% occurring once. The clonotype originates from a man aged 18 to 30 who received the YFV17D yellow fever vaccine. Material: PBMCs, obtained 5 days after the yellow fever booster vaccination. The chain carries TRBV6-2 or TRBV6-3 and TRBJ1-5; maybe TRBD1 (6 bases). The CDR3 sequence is CASSPPQGIYQPQHF. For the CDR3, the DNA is TGTGCCAGCAGTCCACCACAGGGAATTTATCAGCCCCAGCATTTT.